This is a list of T cell receptor beta chains from one sample in a study of early T cells in non-severe SARS-CoV-2 infection. MiXCR, applied by TCRdb to the 5' RACE reads, yields one record per CDR3 protein. This table holds 55,000 or so distinct CDR3 sequences, under 14% found once. Sequencing used whole blood. The receptors derive from an adult who was a healthcare worker with PCR-confirmed SARS-CoV-2 infection or an uninfected control (not recorded which). CDR3s include the opening cysteine and the closing phenylalanine or tryptophan. The order of the fields is V gene, clone size, D gene, J gene, CDR3 protein, CDR3 DNA. D genes are given only for firm matches. Clone size, where shown, is once, few, many, or a class for clones that have expanded.

V gene: TRBV29-1
clone size: -
D gene: -
J gene: TRBJ2-7
CDR3 protein: CSASTGTYEQYF
CDR3 DNA: TGCAGCGCCTCGACAGGGACTTACGAGCAGTACTTC

V gene: TRBV11-2
clone size: many
D gene: TRBD1
J gene: TRBJ1-2
CDR3 protein: CASSYTGALAYTF
CDR3 DNA: TGTGCCAGCAGCTACACAGGGGCCCTCGCCTACACCTTC

V gene: TRBV10-2
clone size: -
D gene: TRBD1
J gene: TRBJ2-3
CDR3 protein: CASRSDRGLDTQYF
CDR3 DNA: TGCGCCAGCAGATCGGACAGGGGGCTAGATACGCAGTATTTT

V gene: TRBV6-4
clone size: many
D gene: -
J gene: TRBJ2-2
CDR3 protein: CASSSEPRQGGTGELFF
CDR3 DNA: TGTGCCAGCAGTTCAGAACCCAGACAGGGAGGAACCGGGGAGCTGTTTTTT

V gene: TRBV11-1
clone size: many
D gene: TRBD2
J gene: TRBJ2-3
CDR3 protein: CASSLMVAGGDTQYF
CDR3 DNA: TGTGCCAGCAGCTTGATGGTAGCGGGAGGAGATACGCAGTATTTT

V gene: TRBV7-8
clone size: few
D gene: -
J gene: TRBJ1-5
CDR3 protein: CAGGVGNQPQHF
CDR3 DNA: TGTGCCGGGGGAGTGGGCAATCAGCCCCAGCATTTT

V gene: TRBV9
clone size: -
D gene: TRBD2
J gene: TRBJ2-3
CDR3 protein: CASSVAASGRLSTDTQYF
CDR3 DNA: TGTGCCAGCAGCGTAGCGGCTAGCGGGAGGTTAAGCACAGATACGCAGTATTTT

V gene: TRBV18
clone size: many
D gene: -
J gene: TRBJ1-5
CDR3 protein: CASSPGSNQPQHF
CDR3 DNA: TGCGCCAGCAGCCCGGGTAGCAATCAGCCCCAGCATTTT

V gene: TRBV18
clone size: many
D gene: -
J gene: TRBJ1-3
CDR3 protein: CASSPDNSGNTIYF
CDR3 DNA: TGTGCCAGCTCACCGGACAACTCTGGAAACACCATATATTTT

V gene: TRBV12-3/TRBV12-4
clone size: -
D gene: -
J gene: TRBJ2-5
CDR3 protein: CASRKQEQETQYF
CDR3 DNA: TGTGCCAGCAGAAAACAGGAGCAAGAGACCCAGTACTTC

V gene: TRBV7-2
clone size: -
D gene: -
J gene: TRBJ2-2
CDR3 protein: CAGSSIRGRAATGELFF
CDR3 DNA: TGTGCCGGCAGCTCGATTAGGGGTAGGGCGGCCACCGGGGAGCTGTTTTTT

V gene: TRBV6-2/TRBV6-3
clone size: few
D gene: -
J gene: TRBJ2-1
CDR3 protein: CASSYLSYNEQFF
CDR3 DNA: TGTGCCAGCAGTTACCTCTCCTACAATGAGCAGTTCTTC

V gene: TRBV11-2
clone size: -
D gene: -
J gene: TRBJ2-7
CDR3 protein: CASSALRSIYEQYF
CDR3 DNA: TGTGCCAGCAGCGCCCTGCGTAGTATCTACGAGCAGTACTTC

V gene: TRBV6-2/TRBV6-3
clone size: -
D gene: -
J gene: TRBJ1-2
CDR3 protein: CASTNGRTGYTF
CDR3 DNA: TGTGCCAGCACTAATGGGAGAACTGGCTACACCTTC

V gene: TRBV3-1
clone size: -
D gene: TRBD2
J gene: TRBJ2-7
CDR3 protein: CASSQGAGAPGEQYF
CDR3 DNA: TGTGCCAGCAGCCAAGGGGCGGGAGCTCCGGGAGAGCAGTACTTC

V gene: TRBV11-2
clone size: -
D gene: TRBD2
J gene: TRBJ2-1
CDR3 protein: CASSLVVGLAHEQFF
CDR3 DNA: TGTGCCAGCAGCTTAGTAGTTGGACTAGCCCATGAGCAGTTCTTC

V gene: TRBV18
clone size: -
D gene: -
J gene: TRBJ2-3
CDR3 protein: CASSSDRFSVDTQYF
CDR3 DNA: TGTGCCAGCTCATCGGACCGATTTTCAGTAGATACGCAGTATTTT

V gene: TRBV5-5
clone size: -
D gene: -
J gene: TRBJ2-3
CDR3 protein: CASSLDGGSTDTQYF
CDR3 DNA: TGTGCCAGCAGCTTGGACGGGGGAAGCACAGATACGCAGTATTTT

V gene: TRBV6-6
clone size: -
D gene: -
J gene: TRBJ1-3
CDR3 protein: CASRPTGTNSGNTIYF
CDR3 DNA: TGTGCCAGCAGACCCACAGGCACCAACTCTGGAAACACCATATATTTT

V gene: TRBV7-7
clone size: few
D gene: TRBD1
J gene: TRBJ2-3
CDR3 protein: CASSFGQGADTQYF
CDR3 DNA: TGTGCTAGCAGCTTCGGACAGGGGGCGGATACGCAGTATTTT

V gene: TRBV28
clone size: -
D gene: TRBD1
J gene: TRBJ2-3
CDR3 protein: CASSWGQNTDTQYF
CDR3 DNA: TGTGCCAGCAGTTGGGGACAGAACACAGATACGCAGTATTTT

V gene: TRBV5-1
clone size: -
D gene: -
J gene: TRBJ2-3
CDR3 protein: CASRANGDSTDTQYF
CDR3 DNA: TGCGCCAGCAGAGCGAACGGGGACAGCACAGATACGCAGTATTTT

V gene: TRBV12-3/TRBV12-4
clone size: many
D gene: TRBD2
J gene: TRBJ2-3
CDR3 protein: CASRLAGGTTDTQYF
CDR3 DNA: TGTGCCAGCAGACTAGCGGGGGGAACCACAGATACGCAGTATTTT

V gene: TRBV20-1
clone size: few
D gene: -
J gene: TRBJ2-1
CDR3 protein: CSATGTAYNEQFF
CDR3 DNA: TGCAGTGCTACTGGGACGGCCTACAATGAGCAGTTCTTC

V gene: TRBV3-1
clone size: few
D gene: -
J gene: TRBJ2-3
CDR3 protein: CASSPLSWDTQYF
CDR3 DNA: TGTGCCAGCAGCCCACTCTCCTGGGATACGCAGTATTTT

V gene: TRBV11-2
clone size: many
D gene: -
J gene: TRBJ1-2
CDR3 protein: CASSPLTGYTGYTF
CDR3 DNA: TGTGCCAGCAGCCCACTGACAGGATATACGGGCTACACCTTC

V gene: TRBV6-5
clone size: many
D gene: -
J gene: TRBJ1-5
CDR3 protein: CASAGQGRQPQHF
CDR3 DNA: TGTGCCAGCGCGGGGCAGGGCAGGCAGCCCCAGCATTTT

V gene: TRBV7-6
clone size: many
D gene: TRBD1
J gene: TRBJ2-4
CDR3 protein: CASSETGGIQYF
CDR3 DNA: TGTGCCAGCAGCGAGACAGGGGGAATTCAGTACTTC

V gene: TRBV19
clone size: few
D gene: -
J gene: TRBJ2-3
CDR3 protein: CASRTGQTDTQYF
CDR3 DNA: TGTGCCAGTAGGACAGGACAGACAGATACGCAGTATTTT

V gene: TRBV29-1
clone size: many
D gene: -
J gene: TRBJ1-5
CDR3 protein: CSVASAVDQPQHF
CDR3 DNA: TGCAGCGTTGCGTCTGCCGTTGATCAGCCCCAGCATTTT

V gene: TRBV6-5
clone size: many
D gene: -
J gene: TRBJ2-3
CDR3 protein: CASSEGGRRGDTQYF
CDR3 DNA: TGTGCCAGCAGTGAGGGGGGCAGGCGCGGAGATACGCAGTATTTT

V gene: TRBV28
clone size: -
D gene: TRBD1
J gene: TRBJ1-5
CDR3 protein: CASSFDYRGGQPQHF
CDR3 DNA: TGTGCCAGCAGTTTTGACTACAGGGGGGGTCAGCCCCAGCATTTT

V gene: TRBV12-5
clone size: few
D gene: -
J gene: TRBJ2-5
CDR3 protein: CASGSRPLEETQYF
CDR3 DNA: TGTGCTAGTGGATCGCGCCCTTTAGAAGAGACCCAGTACTTC

V gene: TRBV28
clone size: -
D gene: -
J gene: TRBJ2-1
CDR3 protein: CASSLRRGEQFF
CDR3 DNA: TGTGCCAGCAGTTTAAGGCGTGGTGAGCAGTTCTTC

V gene: TRBV3-1
clone size: medium-sized
D gene: -
J gene: TRBJ1-2
CDR3 protein: CASSPSLGKGGYGYTF
CDR3 DNA: TGTGCCAGCAGCCCAAGTTTAGGGAAGGGAGGATATGGCTACACCTTC

V gene: TRBV28
clone size: few
D gene: TRBD2
J gene: TRBJ2-3
CDR3 protein: CASSRGGTSGTDTQYF
CDR3 DNA: TGTGCCAGCAGTCGAGGTGGGACTAGCGGCACAGATACGCAGTATTTT

V gene: TRBV14
clone size: few
D gene: TRBD2
J gene: TRBJ2-7
CDR3 protein: CASGQAGLAGGSSYEQYF
CDR3 DNA: TGTGCCAGCGGGCAAGCGGGGCTAGCGGGAGGGAGCTCCTACGAGCAGTACTTC

V gene: TRBV9
clone size: many
D gene: -
J gene: TRBJ2-1
CDR3 protein: CASSVGSVYNEQFF
CDR3 DNA: TGTGCCAGCAGCGTAGGATCAGTTTACAATGAGCAGTTCTTC

V gene: TRBV29-1
clone size: few
D gene: TRBD2
J gene: TRBJ2-1
CDR3 protein: CSVVAGAPYNEQFF
CDR3 DNA: TGCAGCGTTGTTGCGGGAGCCCCATACAATGAGCAGTTCTTC

V gene: TRBV27
clone size: -
D gene: TRBD2
J gene: TRBJ2-1
CDR3 protein: CASSSLREAGYNNEQFF
CDR3 DNA: TGTGCCAGCAGTTCTCTACGGGAGGCGGGGTACAACAATGAGCAGTTCTTC

V gene: TRBV5-1
clone size: many
D gene: -
J gene: TRBJ2-5
CDR3 protein: CASRAGLPLKTQYF
CDR3 DNA: TGCGCCAGCAGGGCCGGGCTCCCATTGAAGACCCAGTACTTC